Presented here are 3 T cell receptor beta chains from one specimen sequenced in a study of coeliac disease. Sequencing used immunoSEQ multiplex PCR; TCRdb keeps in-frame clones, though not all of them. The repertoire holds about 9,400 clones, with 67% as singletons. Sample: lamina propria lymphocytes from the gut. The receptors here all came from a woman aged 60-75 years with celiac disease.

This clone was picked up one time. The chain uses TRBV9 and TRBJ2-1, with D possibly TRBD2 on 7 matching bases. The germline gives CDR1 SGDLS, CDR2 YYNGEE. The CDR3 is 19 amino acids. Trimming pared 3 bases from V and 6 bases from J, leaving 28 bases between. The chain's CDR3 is CASSGLTGGYERESNEQFF. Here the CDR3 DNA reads TGTGCCAGCAGCGGCCTGACAGGAGGATATGAGCGGGAATCCAATGAGCAGTTCTTC.

This CDR3 reads CASSEVRTNTEAFF. Here the CDR3 DNA reads TGTGCCAGCAGTGAAGTTCGGACTAACACTGAAGCTTTCTTT. This sequence joins TRBV6-1 and TRBJ1-1; D remains unclear. This CDR3 is 14 amino acids long. From germline, CDR1 is MNHNS and CDR2 SASEGT. Trimming pared 1 base from V and 2 bases from J, leaving 8 bases between.

CDR3 in amino acids: CASSISGGAYEQYF. CDR3 DNA: TGTGCCAGCAGCATTAGCGGGGGGGCCTACGAGCAGTACTTC. The V and J genes are TRBV11-2 and TRBJ2-7; 11 positions match TRBD2. Trimming took 5 bases from V and 2 from J; bases not matched to a gene: 2. Germline CDR1 and CDR2: SGHAT and FQNNGV. The CDR3 length is 14 residues.